The subject of this entry is one T cell receptor beta chain. Its antigen is not identified. Brentuximab vedotin exposure varied, and every patient relapsed after autologous stem cell transplantation. The germline V and J ends were trimmed by 4 bases and 8 bases, with 8 bases remaining between them. CDR1 and CDR2 from the germline V gene are SGHAT and FQNNGV. CDR3 size: 11 residues. This entry belongs to a study of PD-1 blockade in classical Hodgkin lymphoma. Measured with immunoSEQ multiplex PCR; TCRdb has only the in-frame clones, and not every one. The table has about 15,000 clones, 85% to 90% seen once. General study findings and limits: The repertoire differences lack a defined cause, possibly disease activity or prior therapy.

The receptor was derived from a human donor with classical Hodgkin lymphoma. The rearrangement uses TRBV11-2 and TRBJ1-1, with a possible D match to TRBD1 (5 bases). The specimen comprised peripheral blood mononuclear cells (PBMCs), sampled at baseline. CDR3 protein: CASSYGGEAFF. As DNA, the CDR3 is TGTGCCAGCAGCTACGGGGGGGAAGCTTTCTTT.